Many counts were recorded for the clone carrying this T cell receptor beta chain. The antigen is not known. The data were obtained in a study of regulatory T cells in long-lasting Graves disease. Time point described: newly diagnosed GD, antithyroid drugs for less than 3 months. Preparation of the TCR library used RNA extracted from PBMCs. This CDR3 contains 14 residues. V was pared by 3 bases and J by 5 bases, with 11 bases between. Germline loops: CDR1 MDHEN, CDR2 SYDVKM. Sequencing libraries for TCR beta were prepared with iRepertoire HTBI primers and Arm-PCR of CDR3 regions. In TCRdb, the multiplex PCR reads were re-called with MiXCR into one record per CDR3 protein. The table lists approximately 300,000 distinct CDR3 sequences, approximately 20% of them singletons. General study points: Persistent Graves' patients showed reduced TCR diversity versus newly diagnosed patients. Persistent disease samples used TRBV28, TRBJ1-2 and TRBJ2-5 preferentially.

The sample here was peripheral blood mononuclear cells (PBMCs), taken at new diagnosis, from a patient treated with antithyroid drugs. The TCR sequence derives from a female donor with Graves disease. The chain is built from TRBV28 and TRBJ1-5; the D is unclear. CDR3 sequence: CASSFGSYYQPQHF. The CDR3 DNA reads as TGTGCCAGCAGTTTTGGCAGCTACTATCAGCCCCAGCATTTT.